Shown below are 14 T cell receptor beta chains from a single sample sequenced in a study of PD-L1 blockade in urothelial cancer. Sequencing was performed with immunoSEQ multiplex PCR; in TCRdb, only in-frame clones are kept and a portion is missing. Of around 45,000 clones in the sample, around 88% were seen once. The material was PBMCs, obtained around atezolizumab (anti-PD-L1) treatment. The source of these receptors is an elderly man with urothelial cancer.

The CDR3 DNA follows: TGTGCCAGCAGCTGGGGGACAGGCAGGCCCTACACTGAAGCTTTCTTT. The encoded protein is CASSWGTGRPYTEAFF. The chain is built from TRBV5-6 and TRBJ1-1, with 8 bases fitting TRBD1. J lost 3 bases, V lost 3 bases, and 10 bases had no gene match. Germline assignment: CDR1 SGHDT and CDR2 YYEEEE. The CDR3 runs to 16 residues.

The chain is built from TRBV11-2 and TRBJ1-1; 7 nucleotides line up with TRBD1. The CDR3 has 12 residues. The V gene's germline CDR1 is SGHAT and CDR2 FQNNGV. V dropped 5 bases and J dropped 4; count of bases not matched to a gene: 1. The CDR3 here is CASSDRVTEAFF. CDR3 nucleotides: TGTGCCAGCAGCGACAGGGTCACTGAAGCTTTCTTT.

V is TRBV11-3 and J is TRBJ2-3; D may be TRBD2 (6 bases). The CDR3 has 16 residues. V shed 5 bases and J shed 6 bases, with 21 bases lying between them. CDR1 SGHNT and CDR2 YENEEA come from the germline V gene. The CDR3 protein is CASSPRVSGAGDTQYF. Here the CDR3 DNA reads TGTGCCAGCAGCCCCCGGGTTAGCGGAGCAGGGGATACGCAGTATTTT.

This clone appeared a single time. J is TRBJ1-1 and V is TRBV19; the match to TRBD1 covers 7 bases. The CDR3 runs 14 residues. CDR1 is LNHDA and CDR2 is SQIVND in the germline V gene (reference sequence). The V gene end was trimmed by 7 bases and the J gene end by 4 bases; junction bases not matched to a gene: 9. The CDR3, as DNA: TGTGCCAGTACCCCGACAGGGTTGGGCACTGAAGCTTTCTTT. It translates to CASTPTGLGTEAFF.

J is TRBJ2-7 and V is TRBV18; TRBD1 matches at 8 bases. Germline lookup yields CDR1 KGHSH and CDR2 LQKENI. V shed 3 bases, J shed 6 bases, and the junction held 13 bases outside the gene matches. This CDR3 has 16 residues. CDR3 in DNA: TGTGCCAGCTCACCTATCGGACAGGGAGGATTTGCCGAGCAGTACTTC. Translated, it gives CASSPIGQGGFAEQYF. Full variable domain (rest looked up from reference TRBV18 and TRBJ2-7): NAGVMQNPRHLVRRRGQEARLRCSPMKGHSHVYWYRQLPEEGLKFMVYLQKENIIDESGMPKERFSAEFPKEGPSILRIQQVVRGDSAAYFCASSPIGQGGFAEQYFGPGTRLTVT.

This chain uses TRBV19 with TRBJ2-3; 10 nucleotides match TRBD2. Germline V gene lookup returns CDR1 LNHDA and CDR2 SQIVND (reference sequence). The CDR3 contains 14 residues. The V segment lost 6 bases and the J segment 8 bases; nucleotides outside the gene matches: 8. The CDR3: CASRSAGGGRTQYF. CDR3 bases: TGTGCCAGTAGGTCAGCGGGAGGGGGGCGTACGCAGTATTTT.

J is TRBJ2-1 and V is TRBV30; TRBD1 matches 9 bases. The CDR3 contains 14 residues. Germline loops: CDR1 GTSNPN, CDR2 SVGIG (reference sequence). The trim removed 1 base at V and 16 bases at J, leaving 14 bases unmatched. The CDR3 DNA reads as TGTGCCTGGAGTGCCATTAATACCGGGACAGGGATATTCTTC. It translates to CAWSAINTGTGIFF. Using reference TRBV30 and TRBJ2-1 for the parts outside the CDR3, the full variable domain is SQTIHQWPATLVQPVGSPLSLECTVEGTSNPNLYWYRQAAGRGLQLLFYSVGIGQISSEVPQNLSASRPQDRQFILSSKKLLLSDSGFYLCAWSAINTGTGIFFGPGTRLTVL.

This rearrangement joins TRBV5-6 to TRBJ2-7, with 8 positions matching TRBD1. The CDR3 has 14 amino acids. V dropped 2 bases and J dropped 7; count of bases not matched to a gene: 8. The V gene's germline CDR1 is SGHDT and CDR2 YYEEEE. CDR3 residues: CASSFGQGFREQYF. CDR3 in DNA: TGTGCCAGCAGCTTCGGACAGGGTTTCCGAGAGCAGTACTTC.

This clone was recorded a few times. The chain links TRBV28 to TRBJ1-1; D gene unclear. There are 13 residues in the CDR3. Trimming took off 2 bases at V and 6 bases at J, with 10 bases between the two ends. Germline CDR1 MDHEN, CDR2 SYDVKM. In DNA form, the CDR3 reads TGTGCCAGCAGTTTAGGGCAGCTCTCTGAAGCTTTCTTT. Protein product: CASSLGQLSEAFF.

This clone has a single count. The rearrangement uses TRBV5-1 and TRBJ2-1, with 7 bases that match TRBD2. With 2 bases clipped from V and 5 bases from J, the junction kept 19 bases outside the gene matches. Germline-derived CDR1 and CDR2 are SGHRS and YFSETQ. The CDR3 contains 19 residues. CDR3 protein: CASSFGFSGRPSPHNEQFF. CDR3 sequence (DNA): TGCGCCAGCAGCTTTGGGTTTTCCGGGAGGCCTTCCCCCCACAATGAGCAGTTCTTC.

With regard to this clone: The sample carries other DNA sequences with the same CDR3. The CDR3 DNA sequence: TGTGCCAGCTCACCAACAGGGGGCAATCAGCCCCAGCATTTT. This encodes CASSPTGGNQPQHF. The chain is built from TRBV18 and TRBJ1-5; 7 bases fit TRBD1. CDR1 KGHSH and CDR2 LQKENI come from the germline V gene. This CDR3 spans 14 amino acids. Trimming at V came to 2 bases and at J to 2 bases, leaving 0 bases not matched to a gene.

V usage is TRBV5-4 and J usage is TRBJ2-5, with D possibly matching TRBD2 (6 bases). The CDR3 runs 13 residues. Between the trimmed V and J ends, which lost 3 bases and 2 bases, there was a span of 8 bases. CDR1 is SGHNT, CDR2 YYREEE, per germline (reference sequence). CDR3 in DNA: TGTGCCAGCAGCTCGGCGGGGCAAGAGACCCAGTACTTC. Amino acids: CASSSAGQETQYF.

CDR3 nucleotides: TGCGCCAGCAGCTTGGGGACAGAAGGCGAGCAGTACTTC. Translation gives CASSLGTEGEQYF. This sequence joins TRBV5-1 and TRBJ2-7; D might be TRBD1 (6 bases). The germline V and J ends were trimmed by 0 bases and 6 bases, with 10 bases remaining between them. Germline V gives CDR1 SGHRS, CDR2 YFSETQ. The CDR3 loop spans 13 amino acids.

DNA of the CDR3: TGTGCCAGCAGGCCAGGACAGAGCTCCTACAATGAGCAGTTCTTC. This encodes CASRPGQSSYNEQFF. V is TRBV27 and J is TRBJ2-1; a possible D gene is TRBD1 (6 bases). Germline CDR1 is MNHEY and CDR2 is SMNVEV (reference sequence). Trimming took off 6 bases at V and 0 bases at J, with 12 bases between the two ends. CDR3 size: 15 residues.